The clone carrying this T cell receptor beta chain came up a few times. Sample-barcoded 5' priming and a J-beta primer mix drove a second PCR of 7 to 11 cycles. Tagging of each cDNA molecule was performed by a template-switch adaptor with 12 random nucleotides. TCRdb re-analysed the 5' RACE reads in MiXCR, keeping a single row per CDR3 protein. The sample lists about 1.1 million distinct CDR3 sequences; 30% to 40% were seen once. This entry belongs to a study of blood T cells in healthy people across ages. This CDR3 spans 15 amino acids. In germline, CDR1 is MNHNY, CDR2 SVGAGI (reference sequence). V gave up 2 bases and J gave up 2 bases, with 10 bases separating them.

This chain links TRBV6-6 with TRBJ1-5, with D hard to call. The sequence derives from a man younger than 30 in good health. Sequenced sample: blood. CDR3 in amino acids: CASSYRIEGNQPQHF. CDR3 in DNA: TGTGCCAGCAGTTACCGCATTGAGGGCAATCAGCCCCAGCATTTT.